The sequence of this T cell receptor beta chain was determined in a study of post-analysis software for immune sequencing data. Study findings and constraints: TRBV5-6, TRBV5-1 and TRBV20-1 were among several TRBV segments more frequent in patients than controls. Significantly decreased normalized Chao1 diversity was recorded for multiple sclerosis patients relative to controls.

Trimming left V 5 bases short and J 3 bases short, with 21 bases between. This CDR3 has 17 amino acids. In germline, CDR1 is SGHRS, CDR2 YFSETQ. This clonotype has only a few counts. Its antigen is unidentified. cDNA libraries for TCR beta contained unique molecular identifiers. MiXCR, run by TCRdb on the PCR reads, gives a single entry per CDR3 protein. The sample lists 430,000 or so distinct CDR3 sequences, over 30% occurring once. V gene TRBV5-1 combines with J gene TRBJ2-1; D tentatively reads TRBD1 or TRBD2 (6 bases each). Source material: blood. The receptor was isolated from a girl aged 2 to 9 with multiple sclerosis. CDR3 loop: CASRRGTGGLLYNEQFF. The CDR3 DNA reads TGCGCCAGCAGAAGGGGGACTGGGGGGCTTCTCTACAATGAGCAGTTCTTC.